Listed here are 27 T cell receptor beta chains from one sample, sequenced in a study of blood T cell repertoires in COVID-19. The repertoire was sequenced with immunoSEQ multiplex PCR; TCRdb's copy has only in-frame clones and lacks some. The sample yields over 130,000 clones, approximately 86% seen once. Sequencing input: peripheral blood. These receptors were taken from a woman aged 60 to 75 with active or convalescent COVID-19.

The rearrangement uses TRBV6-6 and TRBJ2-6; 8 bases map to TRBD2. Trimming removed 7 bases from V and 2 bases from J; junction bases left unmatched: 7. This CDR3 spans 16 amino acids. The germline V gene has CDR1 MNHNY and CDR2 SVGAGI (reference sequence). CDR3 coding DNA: TGTGCCAGCACCCGGGAGGGGGGCACTGGGGCCAACGTCCTGACTTTC. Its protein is CASTREGGTGANVLTF.

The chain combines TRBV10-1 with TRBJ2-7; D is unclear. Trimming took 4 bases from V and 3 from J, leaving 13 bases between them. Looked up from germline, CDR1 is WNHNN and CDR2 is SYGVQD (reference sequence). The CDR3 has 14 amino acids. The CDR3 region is CASSGVPFFYEQYF. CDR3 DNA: TGCGCCAGCAGTGGCGTCCCCTTTTTCTACGAGCAGTACTTC.

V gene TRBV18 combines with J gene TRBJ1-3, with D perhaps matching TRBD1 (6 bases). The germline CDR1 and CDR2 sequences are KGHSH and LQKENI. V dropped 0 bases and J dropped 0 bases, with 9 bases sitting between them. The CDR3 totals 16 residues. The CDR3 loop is CASSPPGADSGNTIYF. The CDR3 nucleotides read TGTGCCAGCTCACCACCGGGGGCTGACTCTGGAAACACCATATATTTT.

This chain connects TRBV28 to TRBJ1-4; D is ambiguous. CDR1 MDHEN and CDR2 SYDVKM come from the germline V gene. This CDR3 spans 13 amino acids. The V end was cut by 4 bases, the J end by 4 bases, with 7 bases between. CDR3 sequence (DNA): TGTGCCAGCAGTTACAGTTTTAATGAAAAACTGTTTTTT. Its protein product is CASSYSFNEKLFF.

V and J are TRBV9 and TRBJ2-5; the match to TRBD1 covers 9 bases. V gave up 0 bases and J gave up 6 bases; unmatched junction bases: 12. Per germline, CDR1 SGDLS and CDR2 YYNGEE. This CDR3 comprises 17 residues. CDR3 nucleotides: TGTGCCAGCAGCGTAGGGGAGGGACAGGGAGCCTCCAAGACCCAGTACTTC. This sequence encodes CASSVGEGQGASKTQYF.

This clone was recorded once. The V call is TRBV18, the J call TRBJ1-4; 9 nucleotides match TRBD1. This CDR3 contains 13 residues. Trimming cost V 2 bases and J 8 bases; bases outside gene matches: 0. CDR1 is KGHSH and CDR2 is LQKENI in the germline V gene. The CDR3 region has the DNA TGTGCCAGCTCACCAGGGACAGGGGAAAAACTGTTTTTT. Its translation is CASSPGTGEKLFF.

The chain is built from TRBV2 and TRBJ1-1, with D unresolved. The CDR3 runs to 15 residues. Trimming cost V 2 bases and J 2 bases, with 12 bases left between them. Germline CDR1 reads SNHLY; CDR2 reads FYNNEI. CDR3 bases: TGTGCCAGCAGTGAACTCGGGAATCGAAACACTGAAGCTTTCTTT. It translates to CASSELGNRNTEAFF.

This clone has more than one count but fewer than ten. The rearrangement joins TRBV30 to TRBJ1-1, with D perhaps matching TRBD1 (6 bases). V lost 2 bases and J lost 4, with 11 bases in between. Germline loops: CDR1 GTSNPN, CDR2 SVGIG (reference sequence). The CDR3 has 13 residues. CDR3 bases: TGTGCCTGGAGTTGGGGGCTCGGCACTGAAGCTTTCTTT. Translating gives CAWSWGLGTEAFF.

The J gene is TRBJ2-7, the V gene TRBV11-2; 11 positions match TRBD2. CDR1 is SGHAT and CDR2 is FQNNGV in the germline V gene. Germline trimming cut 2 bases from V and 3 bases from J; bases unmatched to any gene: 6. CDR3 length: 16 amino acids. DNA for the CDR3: TGTGCCAGCAGCTTACAAACCGGGACTAGCGGCTACGAGCAGTACTTC. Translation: CASSLQTGTSGYEQYF.

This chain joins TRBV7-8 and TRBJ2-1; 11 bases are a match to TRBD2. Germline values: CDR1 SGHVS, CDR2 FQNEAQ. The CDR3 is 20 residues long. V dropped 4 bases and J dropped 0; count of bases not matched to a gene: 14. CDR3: CASSSRSKSSGGASYNEQFF. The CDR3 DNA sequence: TGTGCCAGCAGCTCCCGATCAAAAAGTAGCGGGGGGGCCTCCTACAATGAGCAGTTCTTC.

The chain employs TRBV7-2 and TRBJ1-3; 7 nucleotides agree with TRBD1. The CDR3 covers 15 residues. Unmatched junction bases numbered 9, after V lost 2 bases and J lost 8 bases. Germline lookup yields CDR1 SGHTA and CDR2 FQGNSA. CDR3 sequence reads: CASSLTGDWVDTIYF. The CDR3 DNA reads TGTGCCAGCAGCTTAACAGGGGATTGGGTCGACACCATATATTTT.

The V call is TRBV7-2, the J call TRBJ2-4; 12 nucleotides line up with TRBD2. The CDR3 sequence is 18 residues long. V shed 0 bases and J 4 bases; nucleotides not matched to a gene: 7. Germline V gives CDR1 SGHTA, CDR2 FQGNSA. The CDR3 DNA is TGTGCCAGCAGCTTAGCGGTCAGGACTAGCGGGGTTAAAAACATTCAGTACTTC. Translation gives CASSLAVRTSGVKNIQYF.

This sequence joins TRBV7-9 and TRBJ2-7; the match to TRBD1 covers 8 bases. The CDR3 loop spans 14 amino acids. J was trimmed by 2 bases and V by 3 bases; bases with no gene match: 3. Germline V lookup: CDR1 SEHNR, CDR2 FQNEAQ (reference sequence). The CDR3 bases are TGTGCCAGCAGCTTCGGACAGGGAACCTACGAGCAGTACTTC. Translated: CASSFGQGTYEQYF.

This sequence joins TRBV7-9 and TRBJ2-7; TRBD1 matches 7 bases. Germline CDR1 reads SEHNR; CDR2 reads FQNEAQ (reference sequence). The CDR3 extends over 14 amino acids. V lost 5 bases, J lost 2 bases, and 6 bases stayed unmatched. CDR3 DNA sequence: TGTGCCAGCAGCCACGGGACAGAACCCTACGAGCAGTACTTC. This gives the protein CASSHGTEPYEQYF.

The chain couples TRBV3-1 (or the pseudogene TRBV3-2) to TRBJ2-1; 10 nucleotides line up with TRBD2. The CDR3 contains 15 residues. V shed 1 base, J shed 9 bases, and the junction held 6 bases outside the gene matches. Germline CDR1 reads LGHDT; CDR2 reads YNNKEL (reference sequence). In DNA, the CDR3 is TGTGCCAGCAGCCAAGCCCCAGCGGGGGGGCGTGAGCAGTTCTTC. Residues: CASSQAPAGGREQFF.

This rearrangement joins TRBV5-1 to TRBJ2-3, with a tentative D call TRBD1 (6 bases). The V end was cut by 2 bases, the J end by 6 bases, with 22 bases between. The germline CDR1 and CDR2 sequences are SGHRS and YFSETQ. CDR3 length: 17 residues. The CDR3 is CASSLWDKVARADTQYF. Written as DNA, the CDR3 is TGCGCCAGCAGCTTATGGGACAAGGTGGCCAGGGCCGATACGCAGTATTTT. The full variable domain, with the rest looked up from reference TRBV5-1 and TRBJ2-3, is KAGVTQTPRYLIKTRGQQVTLSCSPISGHRSVSWYQQTPGQGLQFLFEYFSETQRNKGNFPGRFSGRQFSNSRSEMNVSTLELGDSALYLCASSLWDKVARADTQYFGPGTRLTVL.

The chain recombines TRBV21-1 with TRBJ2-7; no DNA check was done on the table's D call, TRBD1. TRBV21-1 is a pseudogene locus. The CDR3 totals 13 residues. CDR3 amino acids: CASSKETGNEQYF. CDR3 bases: TGTGCCAGCAGCAAAGAGACAGGGAACGAGCAGTACTTC.

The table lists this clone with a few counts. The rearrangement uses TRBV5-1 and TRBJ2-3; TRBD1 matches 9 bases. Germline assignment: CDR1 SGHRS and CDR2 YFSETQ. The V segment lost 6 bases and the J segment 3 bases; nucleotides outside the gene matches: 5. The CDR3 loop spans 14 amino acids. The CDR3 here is CASKPGQGTDTQYF. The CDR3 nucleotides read TGCGCCAGCAAACCGGGACAGGGAACAGATACGCAGTATTTT.

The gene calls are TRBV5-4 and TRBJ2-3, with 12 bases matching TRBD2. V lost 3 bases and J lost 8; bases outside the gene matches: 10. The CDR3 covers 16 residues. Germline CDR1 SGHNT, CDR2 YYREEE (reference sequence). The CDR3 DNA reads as TGTGCCAGCAGCTCGAGGTCTAGCGGGGGGGCCGGTACGCAGTATTTT. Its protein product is CASSSRSSGGAGTQYF.

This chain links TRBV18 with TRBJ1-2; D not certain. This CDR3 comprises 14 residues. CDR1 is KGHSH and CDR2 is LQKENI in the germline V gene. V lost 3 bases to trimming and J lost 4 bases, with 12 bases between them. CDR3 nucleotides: TGTGCCAGCTCACCTTCGGGGAGGAGCTATGGCTACACCTTC. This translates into CASSPSGRSYGYTF.

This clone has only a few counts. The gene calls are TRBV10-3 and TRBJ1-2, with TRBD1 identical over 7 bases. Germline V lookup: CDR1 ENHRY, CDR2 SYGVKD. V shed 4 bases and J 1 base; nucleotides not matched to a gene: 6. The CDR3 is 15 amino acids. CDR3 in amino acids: CAISVHRGDNYGYTF. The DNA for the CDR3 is TGTGCCATCAGTGTTCACAGGGGCGATAACTATGGCTACACCTTC.

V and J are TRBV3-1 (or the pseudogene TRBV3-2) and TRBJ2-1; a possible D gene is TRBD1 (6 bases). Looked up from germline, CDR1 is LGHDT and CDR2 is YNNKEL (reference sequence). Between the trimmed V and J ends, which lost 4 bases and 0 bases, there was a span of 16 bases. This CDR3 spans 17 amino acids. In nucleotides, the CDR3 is TGTGCCAGCAGCCCCAGACGACAGGCGAGCTCCTACAATGAGCAGTTCTTC. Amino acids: CASSPRRQASSYNEQFF.

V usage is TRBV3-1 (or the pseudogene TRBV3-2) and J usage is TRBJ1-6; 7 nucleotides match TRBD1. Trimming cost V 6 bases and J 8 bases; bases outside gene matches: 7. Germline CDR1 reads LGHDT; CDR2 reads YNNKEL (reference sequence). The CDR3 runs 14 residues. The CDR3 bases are TGTGCCAGCAGACAACAGGGGCTTTATTCACCCCTCCACTTT. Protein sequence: CASRQQGLYSPLHF.

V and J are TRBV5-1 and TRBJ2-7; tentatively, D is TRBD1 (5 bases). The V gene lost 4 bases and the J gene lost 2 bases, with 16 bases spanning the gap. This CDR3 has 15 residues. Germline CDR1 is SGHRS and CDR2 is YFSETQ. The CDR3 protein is CASSGGTGLPYEQYF. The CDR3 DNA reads TGCGCCAGCAGCGGCGGAACAGGCCTTCCCTACGAGCAGTACTTC.

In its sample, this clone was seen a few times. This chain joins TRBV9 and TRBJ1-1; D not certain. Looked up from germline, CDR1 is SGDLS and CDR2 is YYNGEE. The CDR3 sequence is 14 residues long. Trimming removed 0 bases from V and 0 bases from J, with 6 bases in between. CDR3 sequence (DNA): TGTGCCAGCAGCGTAGACGGTATGAACACTGAAGCTTTCTTT. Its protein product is CASSVDGMNTEAFF.

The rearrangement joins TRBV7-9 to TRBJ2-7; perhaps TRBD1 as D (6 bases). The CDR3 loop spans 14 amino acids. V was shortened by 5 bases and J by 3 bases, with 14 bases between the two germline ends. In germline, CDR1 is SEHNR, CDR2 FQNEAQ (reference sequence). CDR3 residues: CASSLRDTSYEQYF. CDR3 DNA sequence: TGTGCCAGCAGCCTCCGGGACACCAGCTACGAGCAGTACTTC.

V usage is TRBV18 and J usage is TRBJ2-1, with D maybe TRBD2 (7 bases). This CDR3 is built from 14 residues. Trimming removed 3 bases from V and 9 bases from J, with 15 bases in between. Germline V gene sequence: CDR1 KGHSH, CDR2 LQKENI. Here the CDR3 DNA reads TGTGCCAGCTCACCGCGCGGGGGCGAGGGTGAGCAGTTCTTC. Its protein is CASSPRGGEGEQFF.